These 2 T cell receptor beta chains were all obtained from the same sample, sequenced in a study of cytomegalovirus exposure and HLA in healthy donors. The primer mix had 60 Vbeta and 13 Jbeta primers. Method: immunoSEQ multiplex PCR; TCRdb's copy keeps in-frame clones and lacks some. The sample records approximately 210,000 clones, 79% being singletons. What was sequenced was PBMCs. The receptors derive from a girl aged 10-17 years in good health and CMV-seropositive.

The chain links TRBV6-5 to TRBJ1-4; TRBD1 might be the D (6 bases). V lost 2 bases to trimming and J lost 7 bases, with 17 bases between them. This CDR3 contains 16 residues. From germline, CDR1 is MNHEY and CDR2 SVGAGI. The CDR3 loop is CASSYGGGGAVEKLFF. CDR3 bases: TGTGCCAGCAGTTACGGGGGAGGGGGGGCAGTTGAAAAACTGTTTTTT.

CDR3 nucleotides: TGTGCCAGCACCAGCGGGGTTACTGAAGCTTTCTTT. This translates into CASTSGVTEAFF. This rearrangement joins TRBV6-5 to TRBJ1-1; unclear D gene. CDR1 is MNHEY, CDR2 SVGAGI, per germline. Trimming stripped 7 bases from V and 5 bases from J, with 11 bases between. This CDR3 has 12 residues.